Each of the 14 T cell receptor beta chains below was sequenced from the same sample in a study of T cell responses to AZD1222 COVID-19 vaccine. Clones were read by immunoSEQ multiplex PCR, and TCRdb kept only the in-frame ones, dropping some. Altogether around 120,000 clones are present, about 90% being singletons, with the ten largest covering approximately 1.1%. Here the sequenced sample was peripheral blood, taken on day 0 of AZD1222 vaccination. The origin of the receptors is an adult in good health.

This chain joins TRBV7-9 and TRBJ2-7, with D maybe TRBD1 (5 bases). This CDR3 has 12 residues. Germline V lookup: CDR1 SEHNR, CDR2 FQNEAQ (reference sequence). Trimming pared 6 bases from V and 3 bases from J, leaving 9 bases between. CDR3 sequence: CASRYDSYEQYF. For the CDR3, the DNA is TGTGCCAGCAGATACGACAGCTACGAGCAGTACTTC.

V and J are TRBV24-1 and TRBJ2-2; 8 bases agree with TRBD2. The germline V gene encodes CDR1 KGHDR and CDR2 SFDVKD. The CDR3 runs 16 residues. The trim removed 2 bases at V and 1 base at J, leaving 2 bases unmatched. The CDR3 nucleotides read TGTGCCACCAGTGATTCGGGACTAGGGAACACCGGGGAGCTGTTTTTT. Translated, it gives CATSDSGLGNTGELFF.

Only a few counts were recorded for this clone. This chain joins TRBV11-3 and TRBJ2-1, with 12 positions matching TRBD2. J gave up 10 bases and V 8 bases, and 6 bases lay outside the gene matches. In germline, CDR1 is SGHNT, CDR2 YENEEA. This CDR3 has 13 residues. The CDR3: CASGTSGRREQFF. The CDR3 region has the DNA TGTGCCAGCGGAACTAGCGGGAGGAGGGAGCAGTTCTTC. Looking up the rest from reference TRBV11-3 and TRBJ2-1 gives the full variable domain: EAGVVQSPRYKIIEKKQPVAFWCNPISGHNTLYWYLQNLGQGPELLIRYENEEAVDDSQLPKDRFSAERLKGVDSTLKIQPAELGDSAVYLCASGTSGRREQFFGPGTRLTVL.

The chain employs TRBV9 and TRBJ2-1; 7 nucleotides match TRBD1. With 3 bases clipped from V and 3 bases from J, the junction kept 3 bases outside the gene matches. This CDR3 comprises 14 residues. Per germline, CDR1 SGDLS and CDR2 YYNGEE. CDR3 sequence reads: CASSEDRLYNEQFF. CDR3 bases: TGTGCCAGCAGCGAGGACAGGCTCTACAATGAGCAGTTCTTC.

The chain uses TRBV18 and TRBJ1-1; 10 nucleotides align to TRBD1. Per germline, CDR1 KGHSH and CDR2 LQKENI. Losses at the gene ends were 8 bases for V and 1 base for J; bases not matched to a gene: 10. CDR3 length: 16 amino acids. This chain's CDR3 is CASATGTGVSNTEAFF. DNA for the CDR3: TGTGCCAGCGCGACCGGGACAGGGGTTTCGAACACTGAAGCTTTCTTT.

The genes are TRBV6-5 and TRBJ2-7; perhaps D is TRBD1 or TRBD2 (7 bases each). Germline CDR1 and CDR2: MNHEY and SVGAGI. The CDR3 runs 13 residues. Trimming stripped 6 bases from V and 3 bases from J, with 12 bases between. CDR3 amino acids: CASRGGGSYEQYF. The CDR3 DNA follows: TGTGCCAGCAGGGGAGGGGGCAGCTACGAGCAGTACTTC.

The chain carries TRBV5-1 and TRBJ2-5, with 7 bases that match TRBD2. The CDR3 has 14 amino acids. Germline V gene sequence: CDR1 SGHRS, CDR2 YFSETQ. Trimming at V came to 5 bases and at J to 1 base, leaving 5 bases not matched to a gene. The CDR3 DNA sequence: TGCGCCAGCAGTTTAGCGGGTGTCCAAGAGACCCAGTACTTC. Translation: CASSLAGVQETQYF.

V gene TRBV19 combines with J gene TRBJ2-1; D unclear. V was cut by 9 bases and J by 0 bases, with 12 bases left in between. CDR3 length: 14 residues. The V gene's germline CDR1 is LNHDA and CDR2 SQIVND (reference sequence). CDR3 coding DNA: TGTGCCAGCGCATCCGGGCGCTCCTACAATGAGCAGTTCTTC. Translation: CASASGRSYNEQFF.

V is TRBV5-4 and J is TRBJ1-2; D may be TRBD1 (6 bases). The CDR3 spans 14 residues. Germline loops: CDR1 SGHNT, CDR2 YYREEE (reference sequence). Trimming pared 4 bases from V and 3 bases from J, leaving 13 bases between. The CDR3 sequence is CASSLEGGDYGYTF. The CDR3 DNA follows: TGTGCCAGCAGCCTGGAGGGGGGGGACTATGGCTACACCTTC. Using reference TRBV5-4 and TRBJ1-2 for the parts outside the CDR3, the full variable domain is ETGVTQSPTHLIKTRGQQVTLRCSSQSGHNTVSWYQQALGQGPQFIFQYYREEENGRGNFPPRFSGLQFPNYSSELNVNALELDDSALYLCASSLEGGDYGYTFGSGTRLTVV.

The chain employs TRBV6-2 or TRBV6-3 and TRBJ2-3, with 14 positions matching TRBD2. Germline assignment: CDR1 MNHEY and CDR2 SVGEGT. V lost 6 bases, J lost 6 bases, and 8 bases stayed unmatched. The CDR3 loop spans 16 amino acids. This CDR3 is CASSPRLAGGPDTQYF. The CDR3 bases are TGTGCCAGCAGCCCCCGACTAGCGGGAGGGCCCGATACGCAGTATTTT.

This chain uses TRBV7-8 with TRBJ1-5, with TRBD1 identical over 7 bases. The CDR3 consists of 16 residues. CDR1 is SGHVS and CDR2 is FQNEAQ in the germline V gene. Germline trimming cut 5 bases from V and 3 bases from J; bases unmatched to any gene: 10. In DNA, the CDR3 is TGTGCCAGCAGCATGGGGACAGCAATGTCCAATCAGCCCCAGCATTTT. The encoded protein is CASSMGTAMSNQPQHF.

The chain links TRBV30 to TRBJ2-7; 7 nucleotides match TRBD2. This CDR3 is 15 amino acids long. With 3 bases clipped from V and 2 bases from J, the junction kept 10 bases outside the gene matches. The germline CDR1 and CDR2 sequences are GTSNPN and SVGIG (reference sequence). CDR3 residues: CAWRGPGGTTYEQYF. The CDR3 nucleotides read TGTGCCTGGAGGGGGCCGGGAGGAACAACCTACGAGCAGTACTTC.

The V call is TRBV14, the J call TRBJ1-6, with D maybe TRBD1 (5 bases). Trimming removed 4 bases from V and 9 bases from J, with 13 bases in between. This CDR3 has 14 amino acids. The germline gives CDR1 SGHDN, CDR2 FVKESK. The CDR3 bases are TGTGCCAGCAGCCGCCAACCCGGGGGTTCACCCCTCCACTTT. Translating gives CASSRQPGGSPLHF.

The chain uses TRBV21-1 and TRBJ1-5; the DNA was not used to check the table's D call, TRBD1. TRBV21-1 is a known pseudogene. This CDR3 has 14 amino acids. The CDR3 sequence: CASPGDSENQPQHF. CDR3 DNA: TGTGCCAGCCCAGGGGACAGCGAAAATCAGCCCCAGCATTTT.